This T cell receptor (beta chain) was documented in a study of vaccination and CD4 T cells after COVID-19. General study results and limits: Spike mono-reactivity was found in 304 of the 307 vaccine-specific clones identified in convalescent patients.

Germline CDR1 reads SGDLS; CDR2 reads YYNGEE. V was shortened by 4 bases and J by 2 bases, with 13 bases between the two germline ends. The CDR3 spans 15 residues. Treatment meaning: roughly 10-day PBMC culture with coronavirus spike peptide pools or control peptides (ViraFEST assay). Worth noting for this clonotype: Its antigen is undetermined.

The Oncomine TCR Beta short-read assay was what sequenced the DNA obtained from cultured CD4+ T cells. TCRdb passed the PCR reads through MiXCR, listing each CDR3 protein once. The sample comprises more than 13,000 distinct CDR3 sequences, approximately 24% of which are singletons, and 15% to 20% rests with the top ten. This TCR was sampled from a human donor who had recovered from COVID-19. Sequenced here: CD4+ T cells from blood, cultured in vitro, sampled after SARS-CoV-2 vaccination. The rearrangement links TRBV9 to TRBJ2-1; perhaps TRBD1 as D (6 bases). The CDR3 spells CASSLGQPTYNEQFF. Written as DNA, the CDR3 is TGTGCCAGCAGCCTCGGACAGCCGACCTACAATGAGCAGTTCTTC.